This T cell receptor (beta chain) was recovered during a study of shared clonotypes between healthy human individuals. Trimming left V 5 bases short and J 0 bases short, with 17 bases between. Germline lookup yields CDR1 SGHTA and CDR2 FQGNSA. The CDR3 extends over 17 amino acids. Study outcomes and limitations: Sequencing depth was expected to influence donor clonotype sharing.

Authors' processing steps: As immunoSEQ supplied junction-only sequences (without quality scores), filtering differed. Assay used: immunoSEQ multiplex PCR; TCRdb lists only in-frame clones, some missing. V and J calls plus clone size are reproduced from that table; the DNA served to infer D and trimming. The profile shows about 470,000 clones, roughly 83% of them singletons. Notes on this clone: Its antigen is unidentified.

The TCR originated in a woman aged 40-49 years in good health. Some clones in this sample may be carry-over from other donors' samples. V is TRBV7-2 and J is TRBJ2-1; D might be TRBD1 or TRBD2, each matching 5 bases. Sequencing was done on a sample of PBMCs. The CDR3 reads CASSVHPGTTSYNEQFF. The CDR3 region has the DNA TGTGCCAGCAGCGTTCACCCCGGGACGACCTCCTACAATGAGCAGTTCTTC.